Following are 14 T cell receptor beta chains from one sample sequenced in a study of early T cells in non-severe SARS-CoV-2 infection. Using its own MiXCR run on the 5' RACE reads, TCRdb lists one record per CDR3 protein. The sample contains 68,000 or so distinct CDR3 sequences, approximately 12% of which appear only once. What was sequenced was whole blood. Receptor source: an adult who was a healthcare worker with PCR-confirmed SARS-CoV-2 infection or an uninfected control (not recorded which).

In this sample, this clonotype turned up many times. The chain employs TRBV5-1 and TRBJ2-5; no clear D. Trimming left V 0 bases short and J 8 bases short, with 11 bases between. CDR3 size: 13 residues. The V gene's germline CDR1 is SGHRS and CDR2 YFSETQ. Here the CDR3 DNA reads TGCGCCAGCAGCTTGGACAACCAGAGAACCCAGTACTTC. It encodes CASSLDNQRTQYF.

This clonotype was found many times. V is TRBV7-9 and J is TRBJ2-7; D ambiguous. Looked up from germline, CDR1 is SEHNR and CDR2 is FQNEAQ (reference sequence). V dropped 1 base and J dropped 5 bases, with 6 bases sitting between them. The CDR3 runs to 12 residues. CDR3: CASSLELDEQYF. The CDR3 DNA reads as TGTGCCAGCAGCTTAGAGCTGGACGAGCAGTACTTC.

CDR3 DNA sequence: TGCAGCGTTGTTCCGGGGATGGAAACTGAAGCTTTCTTT. This translates into CSVVPGMETEAFF. V is TRBV29-1 and J is TRBJ1-1; D not resolved. CDR1 is SQVTM, CDR2 ANQGSEA, per germline. V was pared by 4 bases and J by 5 bases, with 14 bases between. The CDR3 has 13 amino acids.

This clonotype came up many times. This chain links TRBV5-6 with TRBJ2-4; D is unclear. V was clipped by 4 bases and J by 12 bases, with 17 bases between them. CDR3 length equals 13 residues. Germline V gene sequence: CDR1 SGHDT, CDR2 YYEEEE. The CDR3 DNA sequence: TGTGCCAGCAGCCGTGGTGAAGGTACGGATCAGTACTTC. Encoded protein: CASSRGEGTDQYF.

This clonotype has a single count. A much larger clone lies a single base off, so this may be a read error. The rearrangement joins TRBV12-3 or TRBV12-4 to TRBJ1-2; D unresolved. The CDR3 contains 13 residues. Trimming took 2 bases from V and 13 from J, leaving 17 bases between them. CDR3 sequence (DNA): TGTGCCAGCAGTTTATTCATGAGACACGGTGTCACCTTC. Translating it yields CASSLFMRHGVTF.

This chain links TRBV6-5 with TRBJ1-2; 7 bases match TRBD1. Germline assignment: CDR1 MNHEY and CDR2 SVGAGI. CDR3 size: 15 residues. V dropped 5 bases and J dropped 1; count of bases not matched to a gene: 7. The CDR3 coding sequence is TGTGCCAGCAGTCCCGTAGGGGGCAATAACTATGGCTACACCTTC. Its protein product is CASSPVGGNNYGYTF.

The rearrangement joins TRBV20-1 to TRBJ1-1; D not certain. Trimming shortened V by 3 bases and J by 1 base, and 9 bases separated the two germline ends. This CDR3 has 13 residues. Per germline, CDR1 DFQATT and CDR2 SNEGSKA (reference sequence). The CDR3 here is CSASLGPNTEAFF. In DNA form, the CDR3 reads TGCAGTGCTAGTCTCGGACCGAACACTGAAGCTTTCTTT.

Many counts were recorded for this clonotype. The chain employs TRBV29-1 and TRBJ2-3; D possibly corresponds to TRBD2 (6 bases). Germline CDR1 reads SQVTM; CDR2 reads ANQGSEA. Trimming left V 3 bases short and J 4 bases short, with 8 bases between. This CDR3 has 12 residues. CDR3 amino acids: CSVEGGADTQYF. CDR3 DNA: TGCAGCGTTGAGGGGGGAGCAGATACGCAGTATTTT.

The chain employs TRBV3-1 and TRBJ2-7; D gene ambiguous. The CDR3 has 13 amino acids. Germline CDR1 LGHDT, CDR2 YNNKEL (reference sequence). V lost 4 bases and J lost 6, with 13 bases in between. The CDR3 DNA follows: TGTGCCAGCAGCCTAAATCGGATCCCCGAGCAGTACTTC. Encoded protein: CASSLNRIPEQYF.

Worth noting for this clonotype: With a much larger clone just one base away, this may be a read error. The CDR3 does not close with the conserved phenylalanine or tryptophan, likely indicating a read error. The chain recombines TRBV12-3 or TRBV12-4 with TRBJ2-7; TRBD2 matches 14 bases. This CDR3 comprises 16 residues. Losses at the gene ends were 7 bases for V and 7 bases for J; bases not matched to a gene: 12. DNA for the CDR3: TGTGCCAGCACCTCCTCAGGACTAGCGGGAGGCTCTGAGCAGTACATC. It specifies CASTSSGLAGGSEQYI.

This clonotype was recorded a few times. The rearrangement links TRBV10-1 to TRBJ2-3; D is unclear. This CDR3 is built from 13 residues. The V gene's germline CDR1 is WNHNN and CDR2 SYGVQD (reference sequence). The V and J ends lost 4 bases and 2 bases respectively, with 7 bases between them. In nucleotides, the CDR3 is TGCGCCAGCAGTGGTGGGAACACAGATACGCAGTATTTT. Residues: CASSGGNTDTQYF.

Turning to this clonotype: A much larger clone is a single base away; this may be a read error. This sequence joins TRBV6-2 or TRBV6-3 and TRBJ2-7; D is ambiguous. This CDR3 comprises 18 residues. The germline CDR1 and CDR2 sequences are MNHEY and SVGEGT. The V and J ends lost 5 bases and 6 bases respectively, with 29 bases between them. DNA of the CDR3: TGTGCCAGCAGTCACCACCTGGAACAGCCTCTCTATTTGGGCGAGCAGTACTTC. Amino acids: CASSHHLEQPLYLGEQYF.

This clonotype was recorded many times. The V and J genes are TRBV9 and TRBJ1-4, with no clear D. The CDR3 is made up of 14 amino acids. V shed 0 bases and J shed 4 bases, with 7 bases lying between them. Germline CDR1 SGDLS, CDR2 YYNGEE. As DNA, the CDR3 is TGTGCCAGCAGCGTAGGTCCAAATAATGAAAAACTGTTTTTT. This encodes CASSVGPNNEKLFF.

This clonotype has a handful of counts. The gene calls are TRBV6-6 and TRBJ1-4; D not certain. The CDR3 extends over 13 amino acids. Germline assignment: CDR1 MNHNY and CDR2 SVGAGI (reference sequence). The V end lost 2 bases, the J end lost 8 bases, and 9 bases lay between the germline ends. CDR3 nucleotide sequence: TGTGCCAGCAGTTACGCGAGGGCCGAAAAACTGTTTTTT. The encoded protein is CASSYARAEKLFF.